This TCR beta chain was documented in a study of T cells after yellow fever vaccination. The wider study: Preparation used SMART-Seq v4 Ultra Low Input for the low-cell-number fractions. Findings and caveats of the study: Subsequent to the booster, the majority of primary-vaccination clones reappeared (96% CD4, approximately 90% CD8).

The CDR3 runs 15 residues. The germline V gene has CDR1 ENHRY and CDR2 SYGVKD. Trimming left V 6 bases short and J 3 bases short, with 14 bases between. There are many counts of this clonotype. The target antigen is unknown. Researchers made TCR cDNA using 5'RACE template switching, and this step added a universal primer site and UMIs. TCRdb reanalysed the 5' RACE reads using MiXCR and keeps one entry per CDR3 protein. The sample lists 29,000 or so distinct CDR3 sequences; over 4.5% were seen once. The chain couples TRBV10-3 to TRBJ2-2; perhaps TRBD1 as D (5 bases). The clonotype originates from a young man who received the YFV17D yellow fever vaccine. Here the sequenced sample was CD8+ T cells sorted from PBMCs, taken 10 days after the yellow fever booster vaccination. The chain's CDR3 is CAIRGATGDTGELFF. CDR3 sequence (DNA): TGTGCCATCAGAGGGGCTACAGGCGACACCGGGGAGCTGTTTTTT.